The entry below gives a single T cell receptor beta chain sequence along with its context. Antigen specificity is unknown. Assay: immunoSEQ multiplex PCR; the TCRdb copy retains only in-frame clones and omits some. The sample holds about 2.1 million clones, around 93% seen once. Naivety among CD8 cells was defined by CD45RO negativity and positive CCR7 selection, thereby excluding terminally differentiated effector memory CD45RA+ cells. The record originates from a study of shared clonotypes between healthy human individuals. As for the study in general: CD4 naive cells filled three plates per donor, CD4 memory three, CD8 naive two and CD8 memory one. Study-wide findings and caveats: Researchers found naive subsets generally carried larger estimated richness than memory subsets.

Germline CDR1 SGHAT, CDR2 FQNNGV. The CDR3 has 16 residues. The ends lost 4 bases at V and 0 bases at J; junction bases unmatched: 7. Specimen: naive CD8+ T cells from PBMCs. The sequence was collected from a man between 18 and 29 years old in good health. Some clones in this sample may be carry-over from other donors' samples. The chain combines TRBV11-2 with TRBJ2-3, with 7 bases aligning to TRBD1. This CDR3 reads CASSSRGPTSTDTQYF. The CDR3 region has the DNA TGTGCCAGCAGCTCGAGGGGGCCTACTAGCACAGATACGCAGTATTTT.